These 14 T cell receptor beta chains share one sample of origin, sequenced in a study of blood T cell repertoires in COVID-19. Measured with immunoSEQ multiplex PCR; TCRdb has only the in-frame clones, and not every one. The sample contains a few hundred thousand clones, about 80% of which appear only once. Sequences were obtained from PBMCs or T cells enriched from blood (not recorded which). Receptor source: a man in his forties or fifties who had recovered from COVID-19.

CDR3 DNA: TGCGCCAGCAGCTTGGGACAGGGGAGGTCCGGGGAGCTGTTTTTT. It yields the protein CASSLGQGRSGELFF. The rearrangement uses TRBV5-1 and TRBJ2-2; TRBD1 agrees at 8 bases. Germline loops: CDR1 SGHRS, CDR2 YFSETQ. Germline trimming cut 0 bases from V and 6 bases from J; bases unmatched to any gene: 4. This CDR3 comprises 15 residues. Full variable domain (remainder filled in from reference TRBV5-1 and TRBJ2-2): KAGVTQTPRYLIKTRGQQVTLSCSPISGHRSVSWYQQTPGQGLQFLFEYFSETQRNKGNFPGRFSGRQFSNSRSEMNVSTLELGDSALYLCASSLGQGRSGELFFGEGSRLTVL.

The genes are TRBV24-1 and TRBJ1-4, with a tentative D call TRBD1 (6 bases). Germline values: CDR1 KGHDR, CDR2 SFDVKD. The length of the CDR3 is 13 residues. V lost 10 bases and J 5 bases, leaving 13 bases between the germline ends. The CDR3 sequence: CATQGLGNEKLFF. CDR3 bases: TGTGCCACTCAGGGGTTGGGGAATGAAAAACTGTTTTTT.

The rearrangement uses TRBV6-2 or TRBV6-3 and TRBJ2-7; 7 bases match TRBD1. Germline assignment: CDR1 MNHEY and CDR2 SVGEGT. There are 13 residues in the CDR3. The ends lost 8 bases at V and 3 bases at J; junction bases unmatched: 7. CDR3 DNA sequence: TGTGCCAGCGGCCGGGACAGATACTACGAGCAGTACTTC. Amino acids: CASGRDRYYEQYF.

V is TRBV5-5 and J is TRBJ2-7, with TRBD2 as a possible D gene (6 bases). Germline CDR1 SGHKS, CDR2 YYEKEE (reference sequence). The length of the CDR3 is 14 residues. V lost 5 bases and J lost 4, with 16 bases in between. Here the CDR3 DNA reads TGTGCCAGCAGACCGAACGGGGGATCGTACGAGCAGTACTTC. It codes for CASRPNGGSYEQYF.

The chain uses TRBV11-3 and TRBJ2-2, with D tentatively TRBD2 (6 bases). Germline V CDR1 and CDR2: SGHNT, YENEEA. The CDR3 runs to 19 residues. Trimming left V 5 bases short and J 7 bases short, with 29 bases between. The CDR3 sequence: CASSRSGLFPVPGFGELFF. In nucleotides, the CDR3 is TGTGCCAGCAGCCGATCCGGACTATTCCCCGTCCCTGGCTTCGGGGAGCTGTTTTTT.

The rearrangement joins TRBV7-9 to TRBJ2-7; tentative D call: TRBD1 (7 bases). This CDR3 is 15 amino acids long. The V gene's germline CDR1 is SEHNR and CDR2 FQNEAQ (reference sequence). V lost 5 bases and J lost 4, with 18 bases in between. CDR3 in amino acids: CASSHFRTGGYEQYF. The CDR3 nucleotides read TGTGCCAGCAGCCACTTCCGGACAGGAGGGTACGAGCAGTACTTC.

The chain employs TRBV4-1 and TRBJ1-2; D gene uncertain. V was clipped by 0 bases and J by 8 bases, with 13 bases between them. This CDR3 contains 14 residues. Germline V gene lookup returns CDR1 MGHRA and CDR2 YSYEKL. The CDR3 here is CASSQEILPLGYTF. CDR3 sequence (DNA): TGCGCCAGCAGCCAAGAAATTCTTCCGCTAGGCTACACCTTC.

This chain connects TRBV3-1 (or the pseudogene TRBV3-2) to TRBJ2-5; 7 bases line up with TRBD2. Germline V lookup: CDR1 LGHDT, CDR2 YNNKEL (reference sequence). After removal of 4 bases from V and 5 bases from J, the junction contained 4 bases not matched to a gene. The CDR3 covers 13 residues. The CDR3 nucleotides read TGTGCCAGCAGCCCTGGACTAGGGGAGACCCAGTACTTC. Its translation is CASSPGLGETQYF.

The V gene is TRBV11-2, the J gene TRBJ2-7; no clear D. Trimming stripped 1 base from V and 1 base from J, with 8 bases between. The germline CDR1 and CDR2 sequences are SGHAT and FQNNGV. The CDR3 runs 14 residues. The CDR3 spells CASSLVEISYEQYF. Written as DNA, the CDR3 is TGTGCCAGCAGCTTAGTGGAGATTTCCTACGAGCAGTACTTC.

This chain joins TRBV19 and TRBJ2-7; 7 nucleotides line up with TRBD1. The germline V gene encodes CDR1 LNHDA and CDR2 SQIVND (reference sequence). V lost 3 bases, J lost 7 bases, and 15 bases stayed unmatched. The CDR3 contains 16 residues. In nucleotides, the CDR3 is TGTGCCAGTAGTATGGCCCGAGGCAGGGGGATCGTTGAGCAGTACTTC. Its protein is CASSMARGRGIVEQYF.

J is TRBJ2-1 and V is TRBV6-2 or TRBV6-3; TRBD2 agrees at 7 bases. After removal of 5 bases from V and 1 base from J, the junction contained 5 bases not matched to a gene. CDR3 length: 15 amino acids. Looked up from germline, CDR1 is MNHEY and CDR2 is SVGEGT. CDR3 DNA sequence: TGTGCCAGCAGTAAGACCGGGGGGTCCTACAATGAGCAGTTCTTC. Translated, it gives CASSKTGGSYNEQFF.

This clone has just a few counts. The V and J genes are TRBV7-3 and TRBJ2-7; the match to TRBD2 covers 13 bases. This CDR3 has 16 amino acids. Germline trimming cut 1 base from V and 6 bases from J; bases unmatched to any gene: 6. The germline CDR1 and CDR2 sequences are SGHTA and FQGTGA. The CDR3 coding sequence is TGTGCCAGCAGCTTAAGGGCCGGGACTAGCGGGGTCGAGCAGTACTTC. It specifies CASSLRAGTSGVEQYF.

The chain has TRBV15 and TRBJ2-7; the D is unclear. Per germline, CDR1 LNHNV and CDR2 YYDKDF (reference sequence). The V end lost 1 base, the J end lost 3 bases, and 10 bases lay between the germline ends. There are 14 residues in the CDR3. In DNA form, the CDR3 reads TGTGCCACCAGCAGAGCCCCTAGTGGCTACGAGCAGTACTTC. Its protein is CATSRAPSGYEQYF.

A word on this clone: Within the sample, other DNA sequences also encode this same CDR3. The genes are TRBV5-1 and TRBJ2-7; 12 bases fit TRBD2. This CDR3 region has 15 residues. In germline, CDR1 is SGHRS, CDR2 YFSETQ. The trim removed 4 bases at V and 2 bases at J, leaving 4 bases unmatched. CDR3 protein: CASSPRLAGAYEQYF. The CDR3 nucleotides read TGCGCCAGCAGCCCGCGACTAGCGGGGGCCTACGAGCAGTACTTC.